The source of this T cell receptor beta chain is a study of technical replicates of blood from four donors. CDR1 and CDR2 (germline): SGHVS, FQNEAQ. The ends were cut back, 1 base at V and 4 bases at J, with 15 bases in the middle. CDR3 length: 16 residues. Profiled with immunoSEQ multiplex PCR; TCRdb holds only in-frame clones, not every one. The sample shows around 79,000 clones, 91% of them seen only once. The receptor was isolated from a human donor in good health. The chain links TRBV7-8 to TRBJ2-3; D is ambiguous. The sample consisted of T cells isolated from PBMCs. The chain's CDR3 is CASSLVNPRRSDTQYF. The CDR3 DNA is TGTGCCAGCAGCTTAGTGAACCCCCGTCGGTCAGATACGCAGTATTTT.